The 8 T cell receptor beta chains below come from one sample, sequenced in a study of tumor-infiltrating lymphocytes in oesophageal squamous cell carcinoma. TCRdb re-derived calls from the PCR reads in MiXCR, one entry per CDR3 protein. The data contain under 15,000 distinct CDR3 sequences, approximately 53% of them singletons. Sequencing input: esophageal tumor tissue. The source is a male donor with esophageal squamous cell carcinoma.

The rearrangement uses TRBV6-1 and TRBJ2-3; 8 bases align to TRBD1. V shed 5 bases, J shed 5 bases, and the junction held 15 bases outside the gene matches. The CDR3 length is 17 residues. Germline CDR1 is MNHNS and CDR2 is SASEGT. CDR3 loop: CASSSWGSDRVGDTQYF. CDR3 nucleotide sequence: TGTGCCAGCAGTTCCTGGGGATCGGACAGGGTTGGAGATACGCAGTATTTT.

This clonotype turned up a few times. V usage is TRBV7-2 and J usage is TRBJ2-5; D remains unclear. Matching the DNA end better, TRBJ2-1 makes the J call doubtful. The germline CDR1 and CDR2 sequences are SGHTA and FQGNSA. This CDR3 region has 15 residues. The CDR3 bases are TGTGCCAGCAGCTTAGATCTTAGCTCCTACAATGAGCAGTTCTTC. Amino acids: CASSLDLSSYNEQFF.

V gene TRBV10-3 combines with J gene TRBJ2-5; 11 nucleotides agree with TRBD1. The closer fit of TRBJ2-7 to the DNA end suggests the J call may be wrong. The CDR3 covers 13 residues. Germline CDR1 and CDR2: ENHRY and SYGVKD. DNA of the CDR3: TGTGCCATGGGGGACAGGGGGGCCTACGAGCAGTACTTC. As protein: CAMGDRGAYEQYF.

The chain combines TRBV12-3 or TRBV12-4 with TRBJ1-5; D is undetermined. The CDR3 consists of 12 residues. V was clipped by 6 bases and J by 10 bases, with 13 bases between them. The CDR3 reads CASSLGEGPQHF. The DNA of the CDR3 is TGTGCCAGCAGCCTGGGAGAAGGTCCCCAGCATTTT.

By proportion, this clonotype is medium-sized. The chain combines TRBV6-6 with TRBJ1-6; possibly TRBD1 for D (6 bases). Germline V gene lookup returns CDR1 MNHNY and CDR2 SVGAGI (reference sequence). Deletions cut 2 bases from V and 6 bases from J, with 11 bases between. The CDR3 has 15 amino acids. In DNA, the CDR3 is TGTGCCAGCAGTTACAGGGGGACAACTAATTCACCCCTCCACTTT. This encodes CASSYRGTTNSPLHF.

The chain couples TRBV28 to TRBJ2-3; possible D gene TRBD2, 6 bases. The CDR3 length is 16 residues. The germline V gene encodes CDR1 MDHEN and CDR2 SYDVKM. V was trimmed by 6 bases and J by 6 bases, leaving 22 bases between them. Written as DNA, the CDR3 is TGTGCCAGCAGCCAAACACGGCGGGGCCTGTCGGATACGCAGTATTTT. It yields the protein CASSQTRRGLSDTQYF.

This clonotype came up many times. A single base separates this from a much larger clone, so it may be a read error. V gene TRBV7-2 combines with J gene TRBJ2-1; tentative D call: TRBD2 (5 bases). Germline V gene sequence: CDR1 SGHTA, CDR2 FQGNSA. The CDR3 consists of 16 residues. Trimming pared 4 bases from V and 10 bases from J, leaving 23 bases between. The CDR3 DNA is TGTGCCAGCAGCTCCCCCCTAGGGCGGGTCCGGTACGAGCAGTTCTTC. This encodes CASSSPLGRVRYEQFF.

J is TRBJ2-5 and V is TRBV5-6; 9 nucleotides align to TRBD1. The end of the DNA fits TRBJ2-7 better, so the J call may be wrong. The CDR3 covers 14 residues. Per germline, CDR1 SGHDT and CDR2 YYEEEE. For the CDR3, the DNA is TGTGCCAGCAGCAGACCCGGGACAGGGAACGAGCAGTACTTC. Amino acids: CASSRPGTGNEQYF.